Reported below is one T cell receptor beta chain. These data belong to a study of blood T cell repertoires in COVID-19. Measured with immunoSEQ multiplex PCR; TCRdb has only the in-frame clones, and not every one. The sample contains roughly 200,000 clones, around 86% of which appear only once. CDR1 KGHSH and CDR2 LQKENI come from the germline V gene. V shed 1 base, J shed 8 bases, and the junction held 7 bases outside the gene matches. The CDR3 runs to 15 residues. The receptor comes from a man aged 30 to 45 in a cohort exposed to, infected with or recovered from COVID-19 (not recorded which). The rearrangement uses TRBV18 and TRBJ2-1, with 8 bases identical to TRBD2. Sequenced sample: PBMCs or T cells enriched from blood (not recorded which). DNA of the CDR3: TGTGCCAGCTCACCACGCGGACTAGCTGGCGATGAGCAGTTCTTC. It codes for CASSPRGLAGDEQFF.